These 27 T cell receptor beta chains were all obtained from the same sample, sequenced in a study of CD8 T cells in Susac syndrome. The authors reverse transcribed roughly 0.5 to 1 ug RNA with random hexamers. In TCRdb, the immunoSEQ multiplex PCR reads were re-called with MiXCR into one record per CDR3 protein. The data contain 130,000 to 150,000 distinct CDR3 sequences, approximately 93% of them seen just once; the ten biggest clones take up over 0.07%. Sequencing used CD4+ T cells from PBMCs. Source of these receptors: a human donor in good health.

V and J are TRBV5-1 and TRBJ2-1, with 9 nucleotides matching TRBD1. This CDR3 contains 16 residues. Germline CDR1 reads SGHRS; CDR2 reads YFSETQ. The trim removed 5 bases at V and 6 bases at J, leaving 12 bases unmatched. DNA of the CDR3: TGCGCCAGCAGACCTAAACGGGACAGGGATCGCAATGAGCAGTTCTTC. Its protein is CASRPKRDRDRNEQFF.

CDR3 in amino acids: CASSETGGYSNQPQHF. CDR3 bases: TGTGCCAGCAGTGAAACAGGGGGATATAGCAATCAGCCCCAGCATTTT. This chain joins TRBV2 and TRBJ1-5; TRBD1 matches 8 bases. The CDR3 extends over 16 amino acids. V lost 2 bases to trimming and J lost 0 bases; unmatched junction nucleotides: 3. The germline V gene encodes CDR1 SNHLY and CDR2 FYNNEI.

V usage is TRBV9 and J usage is TRBJ2-2; D not certain. CDR3 length: 14 residues. Germline loops: CDR1 SGDLS, CDR2 YYNGEE. Trimming left V 4 bases short and J 6 bases short, with 13 bases between. This CDR3 reads CASSLAIVPGELFF. The CDR3 nucleotides read TGTGCCAGCAGCTTAGCTATAGTGCCCGGGGAGCTGTTTTTT.

This chain uses TRBV6-6 with TRBJ2-5; D uncertain. Germline V gene sequence: CDR1 MNHNY, CDR2 SVGAGI (reference sequence). The V end lost 0 bases, the J end lost 6 bases, and 11 bases lay between the germline ends. The CDR3 has 14 residues. Here the CDR3 reads CASSYSGVRQTQYF. The CDR3 DNA is TGTGCCAGCAGTTACTCTGGAGTCAGGCAGACCCAGTACTTC.

The rearrangement links TRBV12-3 or TRBV12-4 to TRBJ2-1; 7 bases map to TRBD2. V dropped 8 bases and J dropped 14; count of bases not matched to a gene: 9. This CDR3 has 11 residues. CDR3 loop: CASGNRDYEFF. The DNA for the CDR3 is TGTGCCAGCGGGAACCGGGACTACGAGTTCTTC.

The chain recombines TRBV28 with TRBJ1-1; D ambiguous. CDR3 length equals 13 residues. The germline gives CDR1 MDHEN, CDR2 SYDVKM. V was clipped by 3 bases and J by 0 bases, with 5 bases between them. The DNA for the CDR3 is TGTGCCAGCAGTTTCACCATGAACACTGAAGCTTTCTTT. Translating gives CASSFTMNTEAFF.

The genes are TRBV6-5 and TRBJ2-7; D not certain. The CDR3 runs 13 residues. V was shortened by 4 bases and J by 3 bases, with 10 bases between the two germline ends. Looked up from germline, CDR1 is MNHEY and CDR2 is SVGAGI. CDR3 loop: CASSSGRNYEQYF. DNA of the CDR3: TGTGCCAGCAGTTCGGGCAGGAACTACGAGCAGTACTTC.

V is TRBV13 and J is TRBJ2-3; 7 bases map to TRBD2. Trimming at V came to 5 bases and at J to 3 bases, leaving 11 bases not matched to a gene. The germline V gene has CDR1 PRHDT and CDR2 FYEKMQ (reference sequence). The CDR3 consists of 16 residues. The CDR3 sequence: CASSRPGGSGTDTQYF. For the CDR3, the DNA is TGTGCCAGCAGCCGACCGGGCGGGAGCGGGACAGATACGCAGTATTTT.

The chain recombines TRBV7-9 with TRBJ1-2; a possible D gene is TRBD1 (6 bases). This CDR3 region has 15 residues. From germline, CDR1 is SEHNR and CDR2 FQNEAQ (reference sequence). V was trimmed by 5 bases and J by 0 bases, leaving 13 bases between them. CDR3 protein: CASSPGAWANYGYTF. The CDR3 nucleotides read TGTGCCAGCAGCCCAGGGGCATGGGCTAACTATGGCTACACCTTC.

The rearrangement links TRBV19 to TRBJ1-5, with a tentative D call TRBD1 (5 bases). V was cut by 5 bases and J by 1 base, with 15 bases left in between. Germline CDR1 and CDR2: LNHDA and SQIVND (reference sequence). The CDR3 is 16 amino acids. CDR3: CASSSRTGLSNQPQHF. The CDR3 DNA is TGTGCCAGTAGTTCCCGAACAGGTCTAAGCAATCAGCCCCAGCATTTT.

This clonotype was recorded only once. The chain employs TRBV30 and TRBJ2-1; D tentatively reads TRBD1 or TRBD2 (5 bases each). The V end was cut by 4 bases, the J end by 3 bases, with 13 bases between. This CDR3 comprises 14 residues. CDR1 is GTSNPN, CDR2 SVGIG, per germline (reference sequence). The CDR3 nucleotides read TGTGCCTGGAATGAGTGGGACCTCTACAATGAGCAGTTCTTC. This gives the protein CAWNEWDLYNEQFF.

The rearrangement joins TRBV5-1 to TRBJ1-1; 7 bases map to TRBD1. Germline CDR1 reads SGHRS; CDR2 reads YFSETQ. The V gene end was trimmed by 5 bases and the J gene end by 4 bases; junction bases not matched to a gene: 8. The CDR3 has 14 residues. Here the CDR3 reads CASRRDRARTEAFF. Written as DNA, the CDR3 is TGCGCCAGCAGACGAGACAGGGCCCGCACTGAAGCTTTCTTT.

The chain uses TRBV20-1 and TRBJ1-3; no definite D call. Germline loops: CDR1 DFQATT, CDR2 SNEGSKA (reference sequence). The CDR3 runs 15 residues. V lost 0 bases, J lost 0 bases, and 9 bases lay in between. CDR3 region: CSARDPLSSGNTIYF. The CDR3 nucleotides read TGCAGTGCTAGAGATCCGTTGAGCTCTGGAAACACCATATATTTT.

The chain links TRBV7-9 to TRBJ2-1; D is possibly TRBD1 (6 bases). This CDR3 contains 17 residues. With 2 bases removed from V and 2 bases from J, the gap between germline ends came to 16 bases. The germline CDR1 and CDR2 sequences are SEHNR and FQNEAQ (reference sequence). The CDR3 nucleotides read TGTGCCAGCAGCTTACGTGGCAGGGGATTGACCTACAATGAGCAGTTCTTC. Translated, it gives CASSLRGRGLTYNEQFF.

The V call is TRBV30, the J call TRBJ1-5; D not certain. Between the trimmed V and J ends, which lost 0 bases and 9 bases, there was a span of 15 bases. The CDR3 is 14 amino acids. CDR1 GTSNPN and CDR2 SVGIG come from the germline V gene (reference sequence). The CDR3 sequence is CAWSVPAGVSPQHF. The CDR3 region has the DNA TGTGCCTGGAGTGTACCCGCAGGTGTGTCGCCCCAGCATTTT.

This chain links TRBV12-3 or TRBV12-4 with TRBJ2-5, with 8 bases aligning to TRBD1. V gave up 5 bases and J gave up 2 bases; unmatched junction bases: 4. This CDR3 spans 14 amino acids. The CDR3 nucleotides read TGTGCCAGCAGTCTCCGGGACAGGCAAGAGACCCAGTACTTC. It yields the protein CASSLRDRQETQYF.

The chain couples TRBV7-2 to TRBJ2-2; D is uncertain. V was shortened by 1 base and J by 6 bases, with 12 bases between the two germline ends. Germline CDR1 is SGHTA and CDR2 is FQGNSA. This CDR3 is built from 15 residues. DNA of the CDR3: TGTGCCAGCAGCTTAGAAGGGATCAGTCCCGGGGAGCTGTTTTTT. Protein sequence: CASSLEGISPGELFF.

The gene calls are TRBV2 and TRBJ2-7; D is uncertain. Germline CDR1 and CDR2: SNHLY and FYNNEI. V was cut by 5 bases and J by 3 bases, with 14 bases left in between. The CDR3 sequence is 14 residues long. The CDR3 DNA is TGTGCCAGCAGTTCTTACAGTATTAACTACGAGCAGTACTTC. Translated: CASSSYSINYEQYF.

This clonotype has just a few counts. J is TRBJ2-7 and V is TRBV2, with D uncertain. The CDR3 is made up of 13 amino acids. Per germline, CDR1 SNHLY and CDR2 FYNNEI. The germline V and J ends were trimmed by 6 bases and 0 bases, with 9 bases remaining between them. In nucleotides, the CDR3 is TGTGCCAGCAGCAGGTTGATCTCCTACGAGCAGTACTTC. This codes for CASSRLISYEQYF.

V usage is TRBV29-1 and J usage is TRBJ1-2; 9 bases line up with TRBD1. Germline V gene data show CDR1 as SQVTM and CDR2 as ANQGSEA. The CDR3 length is 16 residues. The J segment lost 3 bases and the V segment lost 7 bases, leaving 15 bases of the junction unmatched. Here the CDR3 reads CSATPGTGMIHYGYTF. The CDR3, as DNA: TGCAGCGCCACACCAGGGACAGGGATGATTCACTATGGCTACACCTTC.

Here the CDR3 reads CASSGTGFPPNYGYTF. In DNA form, the CDR3 reads TGTGCCAGCAGCGGGACAGGGTTCCCCCCTAACTATGGCTACACCTTC. V gene TRBV3-1 combines with J gene TRBJ1-2; 9 bases are shared with TRBD1. The CDR3 has 16 residues. After removal of 5 bases from V and 0 bases from J, the junction contained 7 bases not matched to a gene. Germline lookup yields CDR1 LGHDT and CDR2 YNNKEL (reference sequence).

This clonotype was counted a single time. The V call is TRBV12-3 or TRBV12-4, the J call TRBJ2-1; unclear D gene. Trimming took 1 base from V and 3 from J, leaving 10 bases between them. The CDR3 contains 15 residues. This CDR3 reads CASSLGGKGYNEQFF. Here the CDR3 DNA reads TGTGCCAGCAGTTTAGGAGGAAAGGGCTACAATGAGCAGTTCTTC.

V gene TRBV2 combines with J gene TRBJ2-7; D gene uncertain. Trimming cost V 3 bases and J 0 bases, with 12 bases left between them. Germline V gene sequence: CDR1 SNHLY, CDR2 FYNNEI. The CDR3 spans 15 residues. The CDR3 sequence is CASSELGQASYEQYF. The CDR3 DNA sequence: TGTGCCAGCAGTGAGTTGGGTCAGGCCTCCTACGAGCAGTACTTC.

The count of this clonotype is one. The chain uses TRBV23-1 and TRBJ1-2; D gene uncertain. TRBV23-1 is recorded as an ORF, its role being uncertain. The V end lost 0 bases, the J end lost 6 bases, and 8 bases lay between the germline ends. The CDR3 runs 13 residues. CDR3 amino acids: CASSQSALDGYTF. The CDR3 DNA reads TGCGCCAGCAGTCAATCGGCCCTTGATGGCTACACCTTC.

The V gene is TRBV10-3, the J gene TRBJ2-7; 11 bases match TRBD2. Germline-derived CDR1 and CDR2 are ENHRY and SYGVKD. This CDR3 has 17 residues. The ends lost 3 bases at V and 0 bases at J; junction bases unmatched: 7. The CDR3 loop reads CAISDPSGRPFSYEQYF. In nucleotides, the CDR3 is TGTGCCATCAGTGATCCTAGCGGGAGGCCCTTCTCCTACGAGCAGTACTTC.

The chain links TRBV4-1 to TRBJ1-1; maybe TRBD1 (5 bases). Trimming stripped 6 bases from V and 4 bases from J, with 15 bases between. This CDR3 has 14 amino acids. Germline V gives CDR1 MGHRA, CDR2 YSYEKL. The CDR3 sequence: CASRPLGGATEAFF. CDR3 in DNA: TGCGCCAGCAGACCACTCGGAGGGGCCACTGAAGCTTTCTTT.

The rearrangement uses TRBV20-1 and TRBJ2-7; 12 bases are shared with TRBD2. The germline gives CDR1 DFQATT, CDR2 SNEGSKA (reference sequence). V lost 6 bases to trimming and J lost 7 bases; unmatched junction nucleotides: 13. The CDR3 spans 15 residues. CDR3 residues: CSARALAGGPGEQYF. CDR3 sequence (DNA): TGCAGTGCCCGAGCCCTAGCGGGAGGGCCGGGGGAGCAGTACTTC.